This T cell receptor beta chain was sequenced for a study of blood T cell repertoires in COVID-19. Looking at the study overall: Both acute and convalescent COVID-19 samples were obtained from the United States, Italy and Spain.

Generated by immunoSEQ multiplex PCR, the TCRdb table keeps only in-frame clones and is missing some. The sample records 150,000 to 200,000 clones, 87% being singletons. The germline V gene has CDR1 MNHEY and CDR2 SVGEGT. The ends were cut back, 5 bases at V and 5 bases at J, with 13 bases in the middle. The CDR3 is made up of 14 amino acids. The receptor's source is a human donor with acute COVID-19. The donor label of this sample is uncertain. What was sequenced was PBMCs or T cells enriched from blood (not recorded which). This chain connects TRBV6-2 or TRBV6-3 to TRBJ2-1; D is uncertain. The CDR3 region is CASSLRLIDNEQFF. CDR3 coding DNA: TGTGCCAGCAGTCTCCGACTGATAGACAATGAGCAGTTCTTC.